Presented here are 22 T cell receptor beta chains from one specimen sequenced in a study of T cells expressing NK-cell markers (dated by TCRdb to 2020 to 2021). Preparation of the library involved 5' RACE. For sequencing, an Illumina HiSeq 2000 was employed. After TCRdb reprocessed the reads, each CDR3 protein sequence was kept as one row, without DNA. The sample table records approximately 110,000 distinct CDR3 sequences. Of the sample, about 18% is held by the ten largest clones. Material for sequencing was blood T cells: a sorted CD56 or NKG2C T cell subset, CD4+ or CD8+ T cells, or bulk PBMC T cells (not recorded which). Every receptor here comes from a woman between 18 and 69 years old in good health.

V gene TRBV14 combines with J gene TRBJ2-4; TCRdb's assignment of TRBD1 cannot be checked, as there is no DNA. The CDR3 length is 15 residues. CDR1 is SGHDN, CDR2 FVKESK, per germline. The chain's CDR3 is CASSPGGLAKNIQYF.

The chain has TRBV6-1 and TRBJ1-1. This CDR3 is built from 13 residues. Germline V gene lookup returns CDR1 MNHNS and CDR2 SASEGT. The CDR3 protein is CASSVGELGEAFF.

The chain combines TRBV20-1 with TRBJ2-7; TCRdb returns TRBD2, unconfirmable since there is no DNA. In germline, CDR1 is DFQATT, CDR2 SNEGSKA (reference sequence). The CDR3 runs to 11 residues. CDR3 region: CSARTGYEQYF.

The V call is TRBV6-2 or TRBV6-3, the J call TRBJ1-5; with no DNA, the TCRdb D assignment of TRBD1 cannot be verified. The CDR3 consists of 20 residues. Per germline, CDR1 MNHEY and CDR2 SVGEGT. The chain's CDR3 is CASSHIHRGQGKRRNQPQHF.

V usage is TRBV18 and J usage is TRBJ2-7. Germline V lookup: CDR1 KGHSH, CDR2 LQKENI. The length of the CDR3 is 11 residues. CDR3 protein: CASSPNYEQYF.

The chain carries TRBV9 and TRBJ2-2; TCRdb picks TRBD2, but there is no DNA to check that call. The CDR3 consists of 15 residues. The germline CDR1 and CDR2 sequences are SGDLS and YYNGEE. The CDR3 spells CASSVSSGIGGELFF.

The chain couples TRBV4-1 to TRBJ1-5; absent DNA, TCRdb's TRBD1 call cannot be checked. The germline CDR1 and CDR2 sequences are MGHRA and YSYEKL. This CDR3 has 13 residues. CDR3: CASSRGGNQPQHF.

The chain has TRBV4-3 and TRBJ1-1. The germline CDR1 and CDR2 sequences are LGHNA and YSLEER. The CDR3 is 16 residues long. The CDR3 sequence: CASSQDREDEGTEAFF.

The V gene is TRBV7-2, the J gene TRBJ2-1; the TCRdb D gene call, TRBD2, has no DNA to confirm it. This CDR3 region has 17 residues. Germline-derived CDR1 and CDR2 are SGHTA and FQGNSA. CDR3 residues: CASSLGTSGSLYNEQFF.

The V gene is TRBV6-5, the J gene TRBJ1-2; TCRdb proposes TRBD1, but this gene call is untestable without DNA. There are 14 residues in the CDR3. In germline, CDR1 is MNHEY, CDR2 SVGAGI. The CDR3 loop is CASSYMTGAGGYTF.

The chain employs TRBV29-1 and TRBJ1-5; TCRdb outputs TRBD1, but without DNA this stays unchecked. Germline V gene sequence: CDR1 SQVTM, CDR2 ANQGSEA. The CDR3 runs to 13 residues. The CDR3 loop reads CSVEEGANQPQHF.

The chain combines TRBV7-9 with TRBJ1-3. CDR1 and CDR2 (germline): SEHNR, FQNEAQ (reference sequence). The CDR3 runs 15 residues. CDR3 amino acids: CASSLAKYSGNTIYF.

The CDR3 reads CSVEGQGIPGELFF. V and J are TRBV29-1 and TRBJ2-2; TCRdb indicates TRBD1, and absent DNA this call remains unverified. The CDR3 covers 14 residues. Germline V gene sequence: CDR1 SQVTM, CDR2 ANQGSEA.

V is TRBV3-1 and J is TRBJ2-1; TCRdb's assignment of TRBD1 cannot be checked, as there is no DNA. Germline CDR1 and CDR2: LGHDT and YNNKEL (reference sequence). This CDR3 region has 20 residues. CDR3 residues: CASSRRGIGTPGTRYNEQFF.

The chain combines TRBV6-5 with TRBJ1-1; the TRBD1 assignment by TCRdb is unverifiable without DNA. There are 12 residues in the CDR3. Looked up from germline, CDR1 is MNHEY and CDR2 is SVGAGI. Here the CDR3 reads CAAQGLDTEAFF.

J is TRBJ2-2 and V is TRBV19; without DNA, the TCRdb call of TRBD1 cannot be checked. Germline CDR1 is LNHDA and CDR2 is SQIVND (reference sequence). This CDR3 spans 16 amino acids. CDR3 residues: CASSGTDLTNTGELFF.

J is TRBJ2-1 and V is TRBV19; TCRdb indicates TRBD2, and absent DNA this call remains unverified. The germline gives CDR1 LNHDA, CDR2 SQIVND (reference sequence). The CDR3 is 15 amino acids. The CDR3 is CASSIGELGGNEQFF.

The chain uses TRBV6-2 or TRBV6-3 and TRBJ2-1; TCRdb picks TRBD2, but there is no DNA to check that call. CDR1 and CDR2 (germline): MNHEY, SVGEGT. The CDR3 is 15 residues long. The CDR3 sequence: CASTNGGASYNEQFF.

V gene TRBV12-3 or TRBV12-4 combines with J gene TRBJ2-3; TCRdb's D gene call, TRBD2, goes unchecked for lack of DNA. This CDR3 contains 15 residues. CDR3 in amino acids: CASSLGSGMTDTQYF.

This chain links TRBV24-1 with TRBJ2-1; the TCRdb call, TRBD1, lacks DNA for checking. The CDR3 has 17 amino acids. Germline CDR1 KGHDR, CDR2 SFDVKD. The CDR3: CATSDSHRGGSYNEQFF.

The V call is TRBV20-1, the J call TRBJ1-1. CDR1 and CDR2 from the germline V gene are DFQATT and SNEGSKA (reference sequence). The length of the CDR3 is 12 residues. The CDR3: CSARDLGVWAFF.

Judged by frequency, this clonotype is large. V is TRBV9 and J is TRBJ1-1; as DNA is missing, the TRBD1 call by TCRdb cannot be tested. The germline gives CDR1 SGDLS, CDR2 YYNGEE. This CDR3 has 12 residues. The CDR3 loop is CASSAGQQEAFF.